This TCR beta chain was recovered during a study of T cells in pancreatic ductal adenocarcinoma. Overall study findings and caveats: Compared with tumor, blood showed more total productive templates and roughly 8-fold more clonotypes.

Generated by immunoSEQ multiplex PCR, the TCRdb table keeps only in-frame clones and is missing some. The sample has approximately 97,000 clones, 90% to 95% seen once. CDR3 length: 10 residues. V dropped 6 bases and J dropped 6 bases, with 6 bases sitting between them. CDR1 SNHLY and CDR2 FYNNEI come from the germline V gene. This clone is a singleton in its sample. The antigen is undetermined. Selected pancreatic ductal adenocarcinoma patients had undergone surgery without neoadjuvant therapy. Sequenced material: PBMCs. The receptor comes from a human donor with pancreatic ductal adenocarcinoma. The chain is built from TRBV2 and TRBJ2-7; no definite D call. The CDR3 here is CASSQIEQYF. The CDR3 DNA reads TGTGCCAGCAGCCAGATCGAGCAGTACTTC.